This T cell receptor beta chain was recorded in a study of blood T cell repertoires in COVID-19. Study information: The United States, Italy and Spain provided the acute and convalescent COVID-19 samples. Sample material is recorded as cDNA or gDNA derived from T cells, B-cell-depleted T cells, or PBMCs.

The germline CDR1 and CDR2 sequences are MDHEN and SYDVKM. CDR3 length: 11 residues. Trimming pared 2 bases from V and 9 bases from J, leaving 7 bases between. As handled by the study authors: Researchers report that nucleated cell counts were estimated from reference gene primer amplification. The assay was immunoSEQ multiplex PCR, and TCRdb's table has in-frame clones only and misses some. The V and J calls and clone size are taken from that table; D and trimming were inferred from the DNA. Of some 150,000 clones listed, 80% were seen once; the top ten hold approximately 12%. This clonotype originated in a man aged 60-69 years with active or convalescent COVID-19. This chain joins TRBV28 and TRBJ1-1, with D perhaps TRBD1 (5 bases). Sequences were obtained from peripheral blood. CDR3: CASSLAGKAFF. CDR3 sequence (DNA): TGTGCCAGCAGTTTAGCAGGGAAAGCTTTCTTT.